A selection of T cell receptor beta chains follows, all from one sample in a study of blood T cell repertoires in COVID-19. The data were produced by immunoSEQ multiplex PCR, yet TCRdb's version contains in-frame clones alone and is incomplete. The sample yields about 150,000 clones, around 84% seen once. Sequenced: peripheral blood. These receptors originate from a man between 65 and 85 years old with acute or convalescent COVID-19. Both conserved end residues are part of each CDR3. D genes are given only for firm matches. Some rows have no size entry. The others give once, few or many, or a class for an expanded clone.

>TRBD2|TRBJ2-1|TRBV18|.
CASSPGTSGYNEQFF
TGTGCCAGCTCACCAGGGACTAGCGGTTACAATGAGCAGTTCTTC
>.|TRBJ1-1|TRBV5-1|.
CASSLLTENTEAFF
TGCGCCAGCAGCCTCCTGACAGAGAACACTGAAGCTTTCTTT
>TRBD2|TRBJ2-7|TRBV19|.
CASSITSGRARGSYEQYF
TGTGCCAGTAGTATAACGAGCGGGAGGGCCAGGGGGTCCTACGAGCAGTACTTC
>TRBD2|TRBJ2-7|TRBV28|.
CASSIPSGSSYEQYF
TGTGCCAGCAGTATCCCTAGCGGGAGCTCCTACGAGCAGTACTTC
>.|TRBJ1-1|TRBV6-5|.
CASSYGGGMNTEAFF
TGTGCCAGCAGTTACGGGGGAGGCATGAACACTGAAGCTTTCTTT
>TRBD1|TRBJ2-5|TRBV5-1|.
CASSLIDREETQYF
TGCGCCAGCAGCTTGATCGACAGGGAGGAGACCCAGTACTTC
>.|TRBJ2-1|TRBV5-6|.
CASSLGHSYNEQFF
TGTGCCAGCAGCTTGGGTCACAGCTACAATGAGCAGTTCTTC
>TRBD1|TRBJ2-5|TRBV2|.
CASRTDRGLQETQYF
TGTGCCAGCAGGACGGACAGGGGGCTCCAAGAGACCCAGTACTTC
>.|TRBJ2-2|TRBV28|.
CASRNGSANTGELFF
TGTGCCAGCAGGAACGGTTCCGCGAACACCGGGGAGCTGTTTTTT
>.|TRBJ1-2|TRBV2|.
CASSEMADTYGYTF
TGTGCCAGCAGTGAAATGGCAGACACCTATGGCTACACCTTC
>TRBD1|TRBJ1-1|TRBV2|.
CASSPPRQGGTEAFF
TGTGCCAGCAGCCCCCCCCGACAGGGGGGTACTGAAGCTTTCTTT
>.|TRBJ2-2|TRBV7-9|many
CASSRQTGELFF
TGTGCCAGCAGCCGACAAACCGGGGAGCTGTTTTTT